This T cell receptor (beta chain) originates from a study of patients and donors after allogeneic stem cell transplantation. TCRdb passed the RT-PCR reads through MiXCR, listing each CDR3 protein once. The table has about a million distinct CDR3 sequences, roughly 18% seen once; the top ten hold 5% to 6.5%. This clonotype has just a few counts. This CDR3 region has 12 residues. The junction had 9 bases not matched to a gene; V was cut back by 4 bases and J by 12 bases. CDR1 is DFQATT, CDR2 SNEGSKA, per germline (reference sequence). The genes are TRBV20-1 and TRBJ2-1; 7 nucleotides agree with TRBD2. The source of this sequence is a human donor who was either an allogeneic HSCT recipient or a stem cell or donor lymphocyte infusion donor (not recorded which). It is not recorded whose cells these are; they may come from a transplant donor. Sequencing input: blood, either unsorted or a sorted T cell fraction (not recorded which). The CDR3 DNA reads TGCAGTGCTAAAGAAGAGCGGGGAGGGCAGTTCTTC. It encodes CSAKEERGGQFF.